The rows below give T cell receptor beta chains drawn from one sample of a study of beta chain features in type 1 diabetes. Data came from immunoSEQ multiplex PCR; TCRdb stores just in-frame clones and leaves some out. Among just over 600,000 clones listed, around 16% were seen once. Sequenced material: naive CD4+ T cells from blood. All receptors derive from a man aged 18 to 29 in good health. Both conserved end residues are part of each CDR3. D genes are given only for firm matches. Size is stated for part of the rows, as once, few or many counts, or as a class when the clone is expanded.

few,TRBV6-5,-,TRBJ2-1,TGTGCCAGCAGTTACCTTCCAGGGTCAGGGTATGAGCAGTTCTTC,CASSYLPGSGYEQFF
-,TRBV7-3,-,TRBJ2-7,TGTGCCAGCAGCGTGGGTAACGAGCAGTACTTC,CASSVGNEQYF
many,TRBV7-9,TRBD1,TRBJ1-2,TGTGCCAGCAGCCCCTTTCGGACAGGAACTGGCTACACCTTC,CASSPFRTGTGYTF
few,TRBV9,TRBD2,TRBJ2-1,TGTGCCAGCAGCGTGGGGACTAGCTCCTACAATGAGCAGTTCTTC,CASSVGTSSYNEQFF
-,TRBV28,-,TRBJ1-2,TGTGCCAGCAGTCCAACGGCAGGGCCTAACTATGGCTACACCTTC,CASSPTAGPNYGYTF
few,TRBV5-1,-,TRBJ1-1,TGCGCCAGCAGCTTGTCCACTGAAGCTTTCTTT,CASSLSTEAFF
few,TRBV10-3,TRBD1,TRBJ2-3,TGTGCCATCAGTGCACAGGGGGAAGTAGATACGCAGTATTTT,CAISAQGEVDTQYF
-,TRBV15,-,TRBJ2-7,TGTGCCACCAGCAGAGCAGGGGACCTCAAGTACGAGCAGTACTTC,CATSRAGDLKYEQYF
few,TRBV28,-,TRBJ2-1,TGTGCCAGCAGGGAGACTGGCTCCTACAATGAGCAGTTCTTC,CASRETGSYNEQFF
few,TRBV14,-,TRBJ1-4,TGTGCCAGCAGCCACCGGGCAATGTGGGGTGTGGGAAAACTGTTTTTT,CASSHRAMWGVGKLFF
few,TRBV30,TRBD1,TRBJ1-1,TGTGCCTGGACTAGACAGGGAAGCACTGAAGCTTTCTTT,CAWTRQGSTEAFF
few,TRBV7-3,TRBD1,TRBJ1-5,TGTGCCAGCAGCTGGGACAGGGAACAGCCCCAGCATTTT,CASSWDREQPQHF
few,TRBV5-4,-,TRBJ1-1,TGTGCCAGCAGCTTGAAGTCCCACACTGAAGCTTTCTTT,CASSLKSHTEAFF
few,TRBV9,-,TRBJ1-1,TGTGCCAGCAGCGTAGATTCCCTGAACACTGAAGCTTTCTTT,CASSVDSLNTEAFF
-,TRBV9,-,TRBJ2-3,TGTGCCAGCGACCCCCACCCCGGCTTTGGGGGGCAGTATTTT,CASDPHPGFGGQYF
-,TRBV7-2,-,TRBJ1-2,TGTGCCAGCAGCTTGCCTCTCAGGGGAAGAAACTATGGCTACACCTTC,CASSLPLRGRNYGYTF
-,TRBV6-5,TRBD2,TRBJ2-7,TGTGCCAGCAGAACTCTAGCGGGGGGACTCTACGAGCAGTACTTC,CASRTLAGGLYEQYF
-,TRBV28,TRBD2,TRBJ2-3,TGTGCCAGCAGCAGACTAGCACTTGGTGGGGCCGATACGCAGTATTTT,CASSRLALGGADTQYF
-,TRBV7-2,TRBD2,TRBJ2-5,TGTGCCAGCAGCTTCAGCGGGGGGTCGGGAGAGACCCAGTACTTC,CASSFSGGSGETQYF
-,TRBV5-1,TRBD1,TRBJ1-5,TGCGCCAGCAGCTTGGGTCCAGGGGGCCATCAGCCCCAGCATTTT,CASSLGPGGHQPQHF
few,TRBV30,-,TRBJ2-7,TGTGCCTGGAACCGACCACTTTCCTACGAGCAGTACTTC,CAWNRPLSYEQYF
few,TRBV28,-,TRBJ2-5,TGTGCCAGCAGTTTATCCCGGCACAGGGACCAAGAGACCCAGTACTTC,CASSLSRHRDQETQYF
-,TRBV7-2,TRBD1,TRBJ2-7,TGTGCCAGCAGCACCCGGACAGGGGGCGCGGCCGAGCAGTACTTC,CASSTRTGGAAEQYF
-,TRBV6-5,TRBD1,TRBJ2-7,TGTGCCAGCAGTTACACGGGGACAGGCGCCTACGAGCAGTACTTC,CASSYTGTGAYEQYF
few,TRBV7-9,TRBD2,TRBJ2-1,TGTGCCAGCACCCCGACTAGCGGGGGGGCCCGGGAGCAGTTCTTC,CASTPTSGGAREQFF
many,TRBV29-1,-,TRBJ1-4,TGCAGCGCACAACAGGGACATGAAAAACTGTTTTTT,CSAQQGHEKLFF
few,TRBV18,-,TRBJ2-7,TGTGCCAGCTCACCACTACAGGGTACCGAGCAGTACTTC,CASSPLQGTEQYF
-,TRBV2,TRBD2,TRBJ2-1,TGTGCCAGCAGTGTCGGCGGGAGATCCTACAATGAGCAGTTCTTC,CASSVGGRSYNEQFF
few,TRBV13,TRBD1,TRBJ2-1,TGTGCCAGCAGCCCCGGGACAGGGGTGAGCAATGAGCAGTTCTTC,CASSPGTGVSNEQFF
few,TRBV20-1,-,TRBJ2-1,TGCAGTGCTAGAGCGAGGGCTGAGCAGTTCTTC,CSARARAEQFF
few,TRBV6-6,-,TRBJ1-1,TGTGCCAGCATTCAGGGAGTAATCACTGAAGCTTTCTTT,CASIQGVITEAFF
-,TRBV6-5,-,TRBJ2-7,TGTGCCAGCAGTTACGGGCCGAGGCAGTCAAGCTACGAGCAGTACTTC,CASSYGPRQSSYEQYF
-,TRBV7-2,-,TRBJ1-5,TGTGCCAGCAGCTTAGGGCAAGGGAGCAATCAGCCCCAGCATTTT,CASSLGQGSNQPQHF
few,TRBV9,-,TRBJ2-1,TGTGCCAGCAGCGTAGCAGGGGGGAGGATAGACAATGAGCAGTTCTTC,CASSVAGGRIDNEQFF
few,TRBV7-3,-,TRBJ2-1,TGTGCCAGCAGCTCCCTAAGGGGCCACAATGAGCAGTTCTTC,CASSSLRGHNEQFF
few,TRBV7-2,TRBD2,TRBJ2-3,TGTGCCAGCAGTCTAGCGGATACGGAGTTTGATACGCAGTATTTT,CASSLADTEFDTQYF
-,TRBV7-3,TRBD2,TRBJ2-3,TGTGCCAGCAGCCGAAAGCGACCGGGACTAGCGGGCTACACAGATACGCAGTATTTT,CASSRKRPGLAGYTDTQYF
-,TRBV7-3,-,TRBJ2-5,TGTGCCAGCAGCTTATCCCCGAGGGAGGCCCGCTGGGGGGAGACCCAGTACTTC,CASSLSPREARWGETQYF
few,TRBV28,TRBD1,TRBJ2-1,TGTGCCAGCCTTCGGGACAGCAACAATGAGCAGTTCTTC,CASLRDSNNEQFF
-,TRBV7-2,TRBD1,TRBJ2-1,TGTGCCAGCAGCTTAGCGCCAACAGGGGGATCCAATGAGCAGTTCTTC,CASSLAPTGGSNEQFF
few,TRBV23-1,TRBD2,TRBJ2-4,TGCGCCAGCAGTCAATGGGGACTAGCGGGACCCCTAGCCAAAAACATTCAGTACTTC,CASSQWGLAGPLAKNIQYF
-,TRBV2,-,TRBJ2-1,TGTGCCAGCAGCCGGGACTCAGCAACCGCGGAGCAGTTCTTC,CASSRDSATAEQFF
-,TRBV4-3,TRBD1,TRBJ1-5,TGCGCCAGCAGCCAAGAGTCCCCGGACAGGGGACAGCCCCAGCATTTT,CASSQESPDRGQPQHF
-,TRBV2,-,TRBJ2-1,TGTGCCAGCAGTTTCAGAGATGAGCAGTTCTTC,CASSFRDEQFF
few,TRBV7-2,-,TRBJ2-5,TGTGCCAGCAGCTTAGCGTGGGAGACCCAGTACTTC,CASSLAWETQYF
-,TRBV7-4,-,TRBJ1-5,TGTGCCAGCAGCGCGGGCGGACAGTTAGATCAGCCCCAGCATTTT,CASSAGGQLDQPQHF
few,TRBV10-3,-,TRBJ2-5,TGTGCCAGCGGCATTCGGGGGCAGACCCAGTACTTC,CASGIRGQTQYF
few,TRBV29-1,-,TRBJ2-7,TGCAGCGTTGTGGGCAGCTCCTACGAGCAGTACTTC,CSVVGSSYEQYF
-,TRBV10-3,-,TRBJ2-5,TGTGCCATCAGTGAAAGGGGCGGGACGCAAGAGACCCAGTACTTC,CAISERGGTQETQYF
few,TRBV7-2,-,TRBJ2-3,TGTGCCAGCAGCTTAGAGGTGGCACGGCCAGCGCAGTATTTT,CASSLEVARPAQYF
-,TRBV30,-,TRBJ2-1,TGTGCCTGCAGGGGGAGGGATGAGCAGTTCTTC,CACRGRDEQFF
-,TRBV19,TRBD1,TRBJ2-5,TGTGCCACTCCCCGGGACAGGGACTTTTCGTGGAAAGAGACCCAGTACTTC,CATPRDRDFSWKETQYF
-,TRBV20-1,-,TRBJ2-7,TGCAGTGCAACAGGGTCCTCCGAGCAGTACTTC,CSATGSSEQYF
-,TRBV6-1,-,TRBJ2-1,TGTGCCAGCACCAGGAACAATGAGCAGTTCTTC,CASTRNNEQFF
-,TRBV18,TRBD1,TRBJ1-5,TGTGCCAGCTCACCGCAGGCCGCAGGGGGGACCAATCAGCCCCAGCATTTT,CASSPQAAGGTNQPQHF
-,TRBV10-3,TRBD1,TRBJ1-5,TGTGCCAGCAGTTCGGCACAGGGGGCTAGGGGTCAGCCCCAGCATTTT,CASSSAQGARGQPQHF
few,TRBV29-1,-,TRBJ1-2,TGCAGCGTTGATATAACAGGAGTAGACTATGGCTACACCTTC,CSVDITGVDYGYTF
-,TRBV19,-,TRBJ2-1,TGTGCCAGTAGTACACAAACTCGTTACAATGAGCAGTTCTTC,CASSTQTRYNEQFF
many,TRBV7-9,-,TRBJ1-1,TGTGCCAGCAGCCTCGAGGGGAGTCGGCACACTGAAGCTTTCTTT,CASSLEGSRHTEAFF